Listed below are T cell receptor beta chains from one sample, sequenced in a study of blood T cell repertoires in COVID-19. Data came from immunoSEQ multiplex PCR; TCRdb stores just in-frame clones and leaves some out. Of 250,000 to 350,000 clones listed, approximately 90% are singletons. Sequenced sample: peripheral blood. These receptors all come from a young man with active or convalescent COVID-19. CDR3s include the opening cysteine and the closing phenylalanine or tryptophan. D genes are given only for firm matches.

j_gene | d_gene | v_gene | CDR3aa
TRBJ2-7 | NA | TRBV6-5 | CASSGSLLSYEQYF
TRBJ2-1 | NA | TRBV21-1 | CASYTAGGDYNEQFF
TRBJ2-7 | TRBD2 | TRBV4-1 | CASSPPGRGWEQYF
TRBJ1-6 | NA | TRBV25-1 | CASSEFDRLNSPLHF
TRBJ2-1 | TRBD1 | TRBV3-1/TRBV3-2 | CASSLLTGPYNEQFF
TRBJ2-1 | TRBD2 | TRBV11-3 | CASSLEAGAYNEQFF
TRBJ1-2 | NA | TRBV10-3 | CAISQGNYGYTF
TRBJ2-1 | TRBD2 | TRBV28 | CASSLLGLAWYNEQFF
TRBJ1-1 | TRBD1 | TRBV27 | CASSFSDRWTEAFF
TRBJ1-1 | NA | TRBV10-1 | CASSESLDRTLGEAFF
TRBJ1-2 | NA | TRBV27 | CASSFRDSRGYTF
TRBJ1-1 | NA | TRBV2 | CASSEALGRNTEAFF
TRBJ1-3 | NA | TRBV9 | CASSVDSFSGNTIYF
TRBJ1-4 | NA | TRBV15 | CATSRVDTFNEKLFF
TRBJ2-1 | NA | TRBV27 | CASTAGSNEQFF
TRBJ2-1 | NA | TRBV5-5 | CASSLAPPLHNEQFF
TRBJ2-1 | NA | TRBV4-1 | CASSHRLVTANEQFF
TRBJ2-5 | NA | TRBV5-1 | CASSSAGKETQYF
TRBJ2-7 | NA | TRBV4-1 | CASSPRVGAYEQYF
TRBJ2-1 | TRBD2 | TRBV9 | CASSVSPQWRGGPDEQFF
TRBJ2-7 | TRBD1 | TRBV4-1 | CASSQDRGQSYEQYF
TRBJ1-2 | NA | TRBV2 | CASSGGRIYYGYTF
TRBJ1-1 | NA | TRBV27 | CASIDGLGTEAFF
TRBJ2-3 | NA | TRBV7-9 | CASSFFAGATDTQYF
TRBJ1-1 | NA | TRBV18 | CASSPNRPEAFF
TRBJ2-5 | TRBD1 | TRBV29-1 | CSVEGQGYQETQYF
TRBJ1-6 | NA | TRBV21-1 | CASSKPLMLVPNSPLHF
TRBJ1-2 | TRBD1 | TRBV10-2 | CASSVLAGTGSGYTF
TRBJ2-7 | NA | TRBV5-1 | CASSLDLRNSYEQYF
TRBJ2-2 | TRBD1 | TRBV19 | CASSIVGTGGIGELFF
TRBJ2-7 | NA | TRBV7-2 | CASSARVSYEQYF
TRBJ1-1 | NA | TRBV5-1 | CASSFKSTVTEAFF
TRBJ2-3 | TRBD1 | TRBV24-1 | CATSEPGQGRDTQYF
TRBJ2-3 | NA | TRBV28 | CASSQQDEAQYF
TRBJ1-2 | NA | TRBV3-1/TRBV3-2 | CASSRGGFLDGYTF
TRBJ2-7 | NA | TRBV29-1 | CSVELTAGIYEQYF
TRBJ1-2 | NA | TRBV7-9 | CASSSGGRQFNYGYTF
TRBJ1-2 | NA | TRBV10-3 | CAISGTARGYTF
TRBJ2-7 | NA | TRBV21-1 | CASSGPWDSSYEQYF
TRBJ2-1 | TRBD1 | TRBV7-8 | CASSLGLWQGARNEQFF
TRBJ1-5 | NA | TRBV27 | CASSLGQGLSNQPQHF